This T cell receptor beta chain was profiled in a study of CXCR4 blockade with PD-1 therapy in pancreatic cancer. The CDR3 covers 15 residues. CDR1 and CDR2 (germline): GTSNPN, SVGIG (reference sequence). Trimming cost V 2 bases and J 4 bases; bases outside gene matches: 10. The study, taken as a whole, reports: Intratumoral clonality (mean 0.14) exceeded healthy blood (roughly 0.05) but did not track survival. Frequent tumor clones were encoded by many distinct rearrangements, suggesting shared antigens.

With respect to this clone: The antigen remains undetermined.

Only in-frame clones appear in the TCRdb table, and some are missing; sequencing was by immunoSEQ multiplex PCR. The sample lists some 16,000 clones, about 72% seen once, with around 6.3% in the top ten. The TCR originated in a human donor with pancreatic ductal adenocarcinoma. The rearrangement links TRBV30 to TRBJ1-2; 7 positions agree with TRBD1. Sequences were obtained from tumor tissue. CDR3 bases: TGTGCCTGGAGTATCGGACAGGCTATAATCTATGGCTACACCTTC. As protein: CAWSIGQAIIYGYTF. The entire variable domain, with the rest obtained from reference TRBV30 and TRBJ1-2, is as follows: SQTIHQWPATLVQPVGSPLSLECTVEGTSNPNLYWYRQAAGRGLQLLFYSVGIGQISSEVPQNLSASRPQDRQFILSSKKLLLSDSGFYLCAWSIGQAIIYGYTFGSGTRLTVV.